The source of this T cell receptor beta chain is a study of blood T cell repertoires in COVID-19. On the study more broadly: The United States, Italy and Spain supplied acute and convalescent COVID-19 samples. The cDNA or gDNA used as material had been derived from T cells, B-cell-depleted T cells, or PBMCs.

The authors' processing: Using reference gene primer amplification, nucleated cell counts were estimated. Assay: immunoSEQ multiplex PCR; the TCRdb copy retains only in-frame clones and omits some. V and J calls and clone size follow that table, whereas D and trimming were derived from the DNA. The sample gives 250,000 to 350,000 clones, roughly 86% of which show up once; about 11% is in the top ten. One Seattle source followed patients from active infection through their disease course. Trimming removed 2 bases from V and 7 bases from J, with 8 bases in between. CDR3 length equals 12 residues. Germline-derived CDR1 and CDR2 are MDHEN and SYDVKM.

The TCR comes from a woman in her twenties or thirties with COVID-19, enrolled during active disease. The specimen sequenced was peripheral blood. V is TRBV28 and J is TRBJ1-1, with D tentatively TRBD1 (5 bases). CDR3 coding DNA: TGTGCCAGCAGTTTAAGTAGGGGTGAAGCTTTCTTT. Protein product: CASSLSRGEAFF.